This T cell receptor beta chain originates from a study of human T cells and chemical hapten exposure. As for the study in general: The patients were mostly female; they had alopecia areata, totalis or universalis. How much TCR each sample yielded varied, mostly because pooled library volumes differed slightly.

Whole-study results and caveats: Expanded TCRs clustered into significantly more large CDR3 similarity groups than controls, the analysis revealed.

The time point: pre-sensitization, week 0. This sample's treatment: therapeutic diphenylcyclopropenone sensitization with weekly scalp DPC. Total RNA extraction was carried out from unfractionated whole blood. As for this clonotype: No antigen is known for it.

The library gave individual cDNA molecules unique molecular identifiers. TCRdb processed the RACE reads anew with MiXCR; each CDR3 protein has one entry. The sample has 34,000 or so distinct CDR3 sequences, 9% to 12% seen once; the top ten hold roughly a quarter. The CDR3 totals 12 residues. V gave up 10 bases and J gave up 9 bases, with 17 bases separating them. Germline values: CDR1 SGHTA, CDR2 FQGNSA. The J gene is TRBJ2-3, the V gene TRBV7-2, with D possibly being TRBD2 (5 bases). This clonotype originated in a man over 45 with alopecia areata. Some clones in this sample may be carry-over from other donors' samples. The sample in question was whole blood, obtained in connection with sensitization to the hapten diphenylcyclopropenone (DPC). CDR3 amino acids: CAIRSSGGTQYF. For the CDR3, the DNA is TGTGCCATCCGATCCTCGGGCGGGACGCAGTATTTT.